The entry below describes one T cell receptor beta chain. The antigen is not known. The length of the CDR3 is 15 residues. The germline CDR1 and CDR2 sequences are SGHDT and YYEEEE. V lost 2 bases, J lost 3 bases, and 13 bases lay in between. This sample was taken from a study of radiotherapy plus CTLA-4 blockade in lung cancer. On the study more broadly: Objective responses emerged in around 19% of patients, and 31% attained disease control. Findings and caveats of the study: Once radiotherapy plus ipilimumab had been given, TCR clones derived from tumor expanded in blood. Increased serum interferon-beta after radiation also reportedly predicted response strongly.

Those patients who had chemo-refractory metastatic non-small-cell lung cancer were given focal radiation along with CTLA-4 blockade through ipilimumab. TCRdb's table, derived via immunoSEQ multiplex PCR, lists solely in-frame clones and lacks some. Found here are 130,000 or so clones, 75% to 90% of them singletons; the top ten hold under 8%. The sequencing here drew on peripheral blood, taken from a patient treated with radiotherapy plus ipilimumab. This TCR came from a human donor with non-small cell lung cancer that progressed on radiotherapy plus ipilimumab. V is TRBV5-6 and J is TRBJ2-3; unclear D gene. For the CDR3, the DNA is TGTGCCAGCAGCTTCCGGGTAGTTGGGACAGATACGCAGTATTTT. Its translation: CASSFRVVGTDTQYF.